The 25 T cell receptor beta chains given below trace back to one sample, sequenced in a study of cytomegalovirus exposure and HLA in healthy donors. PCR employed 60 Vbeta and 13 Jbeta primers. Assay: immunoSEQ multiplex PCR; the TCRdb copy retains only in-frame clones and omits some. The sample lists more than 85,000 clones, 76% occurring once. Source material: PBMCs. The receptor source for this set is a man under 40 in good health and CMV-seropositive.

DNA of the CDR3: TGTGCCTGGGCCGGGCGGGGCTTAAAAGAGACCCAGTACTTC. The encoded protein is CAWAGRGLKETQYF. The V call is TRBV30, the J call TRBJ2-5; D is perhaps TRBD2 (6 bases). Germline values: CDR1 GTSNPN, CDR2 SVGIG (reference sequence). This CDR3 has 14 residues. V was clipped by 5 bases and J by 3 bases, with 16 bases between them.

The rearrangement joins TRBV2 to TRBJ1-2; TRBD1 agrees at 9 bases. Germline V gene lookup returns CDR1 SNHLY and CDR2 FYNNEI. This CDR3 region has 14 residues. V gave up 6 bases and J gave up 4 bases; unmatched junction bases: 6. The CDR3 region has the DNA TGTGCCAGCAGCGACCGGACAGGGGCCTATGGCTACACCTTC. Protein: CASSDRTGAYGYTF.

This clone has just a few counts. V gene TRBV7-2 combines with J gene TRBJ2-3; the D is unclear. The CDR3 consists of 14 residues. The germline V and J ends were trimmed by 4 bases and 0 bases, with 8 bases remaining between them. Germline V gene lookup returns CDR1 SGHTA and CDR2 FQGNSA. CDR3 DNA: TGTGCCAGCAGCTCCCCCGTGAGCACAGATACGCAGTATTTT. Encoded protein: CASSSPVSTDTQYF.

This chain links TRBV11-2 with TRBJ2-2; D perhaps matches TRBD1 (6 bases). V lost 5 bases and J 2 bases, leaving 18 bases between the germline ends. From germline, CDR1 is SGHAT and CDR2 FQNNGV. The length of the CDR3 is 17 residues. CDR3 nucleotides: TGTGCCAGCAGCCAAACGACAGGCCGATTTAACACCGGGGAGCTGTTTTTT. It encodes CASSQTTGRFNTGELFF.

The chain joins TRBV11-2 to TRBJ2-7, with D possibly being TRBD1 (5 bases). Trimming stripped 2 bases from V and 2 bases from J, with 13 bases between. The CDR3 contains 15 residues. Germline V gene lookup returns CDR1 SGHAT and CDR2 FQNNGV. The CDR3 DNA reads as TGTGCCAGCAGCTTATTACAGGAGTCGGCCTACGAGCAGTACTTC. Encoded protein: CASSLLQESAYEQYF.

The rearrangement uses TRBV19 and TRBJ2-5; TRBD2 aligns across 12 bases. V lost 4 bases, J lost 4 bases, and 4 bases stayed unmatched. The CDR3 totals 15 residues. Germline CDR1 is LNHDA and CDR2 is SQIVND (reference sequence). The CDR3 spells CASSRLAGVGETQYF. DNA for the CDR3: TGTGCCAGTAGTAGACTAGCGGGGGTTGGAGAGACCCAGTACTTC.

This clone was recorded a few times. The chain links TRBV5-8 to TRBJ2-1; maybe TRBD2 (6 bases). Germline V gene sequence: CDR1 SGHTS, CDR2 YDEGEE. The CDR3 extends over 14 amino acids. V lost 2 bases and J lost 0, with 6 bases in between. This chain's CDR3 is CASSFGSSYNEQFF. Written as DNA, the CDR3 is TGTGCCAGCAGCTTCGGGAGCTCCTACAATGAGCAGTTCTTC.

The rearrangement uses TRBV5-5 and TRBJ2-7; D is uncertain. Germline V gene sequence: CDR1 SGHKS, CDR2 YYEKEE (reference sequence). V gave up 6 bases and J gave up 4 bases, with 20 bases separating them. This CDR3 is 15 amino acids long. CDR3 protein: CASTAKPPASYEQYF. DNA for the CDR3: TGTGCCAGCACCGCGAAGCCGCCCGCGTCGTACGAGCAGTACTTC.

This clone was found a few times. The chain couples TRBV11-1 to TRBJ2-7, with 9 bases fitting TRBD2. Germline CDR1 reads SGHAT; CDR2 reads FQDESV (reference sequence). V dropped 3 bases and J dropped 3; count of bases not matched to a gene: 6. The CDR3 length is 15 residues. This CDR3 is CASSFLSGGIYEQYF. The CDR3 coding sequence is TGTGCCAGCAGCTTCCTTAGCGGGGGAATCTACGAGCAGTACTTC.

This clone was seen only a few times. The chain has TRBV7-3 and TRBJ2-2, with 12 bases fitting TRBD1. The CDR3 has 17 residues. The germline gives CDR1 SGHTA, CDR2 FQGTGA. Trimming at V came to 0 bases and at J to 7 bases, leaving 6 bases not matched to a gene. The DNA for the CDR3 is TGTGCCAGCAGCTTAACCCGGGACAGGGGGCGAGACGGGGAGCTGTTTTTT. Its translation is CASSLTRDRGRDGELFF.

This clone was observed a handful of times. CDR3 in DNA: TGTGCCAGCAGCTTAGTCGTTGTGCCTACTGCAACCACCGGGGAGCTGTTTTTT. Protein sequence: CASSLVVVPTATTGELFF. The V call is TRBV7-8, the J call TRBJ2-2; D unclear. Germline V gives CDR1 SGHVS, CDR2 FQNEAQ. V lost 1 base and J lost 4, with 19 bases in between. The CDR3 runs 18 residues.

The chain uses TRBV5-1 and TRBJ2-4; 16 bases map to TRBD2. The V gene's germline CDR1 is SGHRS and CDR2 YFSETQ. There are 16 residues in the CDR3. Trimming took 2 bases from V and 9 from J; bases not matched to a gene: 5. The CDR3 protein is CASSLGTSGGDGIQYF. For the CDR3, the DNA is TGCGCCAGCAGCTTAGGGACTAGCGGGGGGGATGGCATTCAGTACTTC.

The V call is TRBV6-1, the J call TRBJ1-1; 9 bases are shared with TRBD1. This CDR3 has 16 amino acids. The J segment lost 4 bases and the V segment lost 0 bases, leaving 6 bases of the junction unmatched. Per germline, CDR1 MNHNS and CDR2 SASEGT. The CDR3 protein is CASSEATGGAFTEAFF. The CDR3 region has the DNA TGTGCCAGCAGTGAAGCCACAGGGGGCGCCTTCACTGAAGCTTTCTTT.

The chain joins TRBV9 to TRBJ2-7; possibly TRBD2 for D (7 bases). Germline V CDR1 and CDR2: SGDLS, YYNGEE. Trimming removed 0 bases from V and 2 bases from J, with 18 bases in between. This CDR3 has 17 residues. The CDR3 DNA reads TGTGCCAGCAGCGTAGTTGGGGGGGGGCCGAGGCCCTACGAGCAGTACTTC. Amino acid sequence: CASSVVGGGPRPYEQYF.

The chain recombines TRBV5-1 with TRBJ2-3; 8 bases align to TRBD2. J gave up 1 base and V 7 bases, and 5 bases lay outside the gene matches. Germline values: CDR1 SGHRS, CDR2 YFSETQ. The CDR3 covers 14 residues. In DNA form, the CDR3 reads TGCGCCAGCGGGCGGGGGGCCGGCACAGATACGCAGTATTTT. Protein: CASGRGAGTDTQYF.

The chain uses TRBV19 and TRBJ2-6, with a possible D match to TRBD2 (5 bases). Deletions cut 10 bases from V and 4 bases from J, with 14 bases between. Germline CDR1 reads LNHDA; CDR2 reads SQIVND (reference sequence). The CDR3 runs 14 residues. CDR3 coding DNA: TGTGCCACATCGCGGGCTTCAGGGGCCAACGTCCTGACTTTC. Protein product: CATSRASGANVLTF.

This clone was seen once. For the CDR3, the DNA is TGTGCCTGGAGTGTACCCGGGGGAGGCACTGAAGCTTTCTTT. This sequence encodes CAWSVPGGGTEAFF. This sequence joins TRBV30 and TRBJ1-1; tentatively, D is TRBD1 (5 bases). The CDR3 loop spans 14 amino acids. Trimming cost V 0 bases and J 4 bases, with 12 bases left between them. CDR1 GTSNPN and CDR2 SVGIG come from the germline V gene (reference sequence).

The V gene is TRBV27, the J gene TRBJ1-1, with 9 bases matching TRBD1. Germline assignment: CDR1 MNHEY and CDR2 SMNVEV (reference sequence). Trimming cost V 4 bases and J 4 bases; bases outside gene matches: 7. This CDR3 has 15 residues. This chain's CDR3 is CASSSRDRAGTEAFF. The CDR3 DNA reads TGTGCCAGCAGTTCCCGGGACAGGGCGGGCACTGAAGCTTTCTTT.

The chain carries TRBV29-1 and TRBJ1-5; 9 bases agree with TRBD1. This CDR3 has 14 residues. V was clipped by 6 bases and J by 2 bases; unmatched bases: 5. Germline CDR1 SQVTM, CDR2 ANQGSEA. The CDR3: CSVAQGAGNQPQHF. The CDR3 region has the DNA TGCAGCGTCGCACAGGGGGCGGGCAATCAGCCCCAGCATTTT.

The count of this clone is one. The V call is TRBV6-1, the J call TRBJ1-2, with D unresolved. Trimming removed 3 bases from V and 0 bases from J, with 8 bases in between. Germline V CDR1 and CDR2: MNHNS, SASEGT. This CDR3 spans 14 amino acids. Written as DNA, the CDR3 is TGTGCCAGCAGTGAGACTCTTTCTAACTATGGCTACACCTTC. This encodes CASSETLSNYGYTF.

This chain joins TRBV30 and TRBJ1-3; D unclear. The ends were cut back, 4 bases at V and 0 bases at J, with 7 bases in the middle. The CDR3 totals 13 residues. Per germline, CDR1 GTSNPN and CDR2 SVGIG (reference sequence). The CDR3 bases are TGTGCCTGGAATCCGAGCTCTGGAAACACCATATATTTT. Translating gives CAWNPSSGNTIYF.

The chain is built from TRBV28 and TRBJ2-5; possible D gene TRBD1, 6 bases. The CDR3 runs 15 residues. The V gene lost 5 bases and the J gene lost 4 bases, with 17 bases spanning the gap. The germline V gene encodes CDR1 MDHEN and CDR2 SYDVKM. The CDR3 sequence is CASSMGPGQLETQYF. The DNA for the CDR3 is TGTGCCAGCAGTATGGGACCGGGACAACTAGAGACCCAGTACTTC.

CDR3 residues: CASPLDWDRGDTQYF. CDR3 bases: TGTGCCAGCCCGTTAGACTGGGACAGGGGAGATACGCAGTATTTT. The chain uses TRBV2 and TRBJ2-3, with TRBD1 matching over 10 bases. Germline V gene data show CDR1 as SNHLY and CDR2 as FYNNEI. CDR3 size: 15 residues. The V segment lost 8 bases and the J segment 5 bases; nucleotides outside the gene matches: 10. The full variable domain, in which reference TRBV2 and TRBJ2-3 provide the parts outside the CDR3, is EPEVTQTPSHQVTQMGQEVILRCVPISNHLYFYWYRQILGQKVEFLVSFYNNEISEKSEIFDDQFSVERPDGSNFTLKIRSTKLEDSAMYFCASPLDWDRGDTQYFGPGTRLTVL.

On this clone: The CDR3 carries no conserved terminal phenylalanine or tryptophan, so it likely arises from a read error. The J gene is TRBJ2-7, the V gene TRBV28; 9 nucleotides align to TRBD1. The CDR3 extends over 14 amino acids. V was pared by 6 bases and J by 4 bases, with 7 bases of the junction left unmatched. Germline loops: CDR1 MDHEN, CDR2 SYDVKM. The CDR3 loop reads CASSVIQGAYEQYL. In DNA, the CDR3 is TGTGCCAGCAGCGTGATACAGGGGGCTTACGAGCAGTACCTC.

The gene calls are TRBV2 and TRBJ1-4; D not certain. Germline lookup yields CDR1 SNHLY and CDR2 FYNNEI. V was cut by 4 bases and J by 6 bases, with 6 bases left in between. The CDR3 runs 12 residues. The CDR3 bases are TGTGCCAGCAGTGCCCAGGATGAAAAACTGTTTTTT. Translated: CASSAQDEKLFF.